This entry describes one T cell receptor (beta chain). Its specificity is unknown. The data are from a study of identical twins. Study-wide points: Recombination models fit unrelated individuals' TCR alpha sharing but underestimated twins'. Out-of-frame alpha sequences common to twins exhibited an excess of low generation probability.

All of the donors were Caucasians in good health. The CDR3 loop spans 15 amino acids. Germline trimming cut 3 bases from V and 4 bases from J; bases unmatched to any gene: 4. Germline lookup yields CDR1 WSHSY and CDR2 SAAADI. Unique molecular identifiers were present on the cDNA, and a universal primer site came from template switching. TCRdb reprocessed the 5' RACE reads with MiXCR, giving one entry per CDR3 protein. The table shows 750,000 to 950,000 distinct CDR3 sequences, with 10% to 15% occurring only once. These sequences were also reported in another study, on yellow fever vaccine responses in identical twins.

The receptor was derived from a woman in her late teens or twenties in good health. Sequences were obtained from PBMCs. J is TRBJ2-2 and V is TRBV10-2; TRBD1 agrees at 8 bases. In nucleotides, the CDR3 is TGCGCCAGCAGTGACGGACAGGGACGCACCGGGGAGCTGTTTTTT. Its protein product is CASSDGQGRTGELFF.